Listed below are T cell receptor beta chains from one sample, sequenced in a study of human thymus T cells. Sequencing used immunoSEQ multiplex PCR; TCRdb keeps in-frame clones, though not all of them. The sample has some 130,000 clones, around 94% seen once. The sample comprised thymus tissue. The receptors were gathered from a boy in the first two years of life with a congenital heart defect but otherwise immunologically healthy. Each CDR3 is given with its conserved first and last residue. A D gene is named only where the DNA matches it firmly. A clone size is listed for some rows: how often the clone was seen (once, few, many), or a class if it is expanded.

V gene	CDR3 length	clone size	J gene	D gene	CDR3 DNA	CDR3 protein
TRBV5-4	12	NA	TRBJ1-2	NA	TGTGCCAGCAGCTTATCTGGGCCCGGCTACACCTTC	CASSLSGPGYTF
TRBV27	15	NA	TRBJ2-7	NA	TGTGCCAGCAGTTTATCGGCAACAGGCTACTACGAGCAGTACTTC	CASSLSATGYYEQYF
TRBV11-3	15	NA	TRBJ2-3	TRBD2	TGTGCCAGCAGCTACGGCGGGGGGGCCACAGATACGCAGTATTTT	CASSYGGGATDTQYF
TRBV28	15	NA	TRBJ2-5	TRBD2	TGTGCCAGCAGTTTACCAGCGGGGAGGGGTGAGACCCAGTACTTC	CASSLPAGRGETQYF
TRBV28	14	NA	TRBJ2-7	TRBD2	TGTGCCAGCAGTTACAGGGGACTAGCGGGGGGGCAGTACTTC	CASSYRGLAGGQYF
TRBV27	16	NA	TRBJ2-2	TRBD1	TGTGCCAGCAGTCCGAGGACAGGGTTAAAGTCCGGGGAGCTGTTTTTT	CASSPRTGLKSGELFF
TRBV11-3	12	NA	TRBJ1-2	NA	TGTGCCAGCAGCTTCAGGGGTGGGGGCTACACCTTC	CASSFRGGGYTF
TRBV30	15	NA	TRBJ2-7	NA	TGTGCCTGGAGTGTACGGCGACCCGAGGCGTACGAGCAGTACTTC	CAWSVRRPEAYEQYF
TRBV6-1	13	NA	TRBJ2-7	NA	TGTGCCAGCTCCCCCGGGGGCCGATTTGAGCAGTACTTC	CASSPGGRFEQYF
TRBV10-2	15	NA	TRBJ2-1	NA	TGCGCCAGCAGTGAGTCGGGGGGATCTGAGGGGGAGCAGTTCTTC	CASSESGGSEGEQFF
TRBV5-1	17	NA	TRBJ2-3	TRBD2	TGCGCCAGCAGCTCGCAGTACTGGCGGGGGGGCACAGATACGCAGTATTTT	CASSSQYWRGGTDTQYF
TRBV7-9	19	NA	TRBJ2-1	TRBD1	TGTGCCAGCAGCCCAGCAGGACAGGGGGTGGTTTGCTCCTACAATGAGCAGTTCTTC	CASSPAGQGVVCSYNEQFF
TRBV10-3	17	NA	TRBJ1-2	NA	TGTGCCACCACAGCCCGGGGCCCTATGGATGAGGGGTATGGCTACACCTTC	CATTARGPMDEGYGYTF
TRBV2	13	NA	TRBJ2-5	NA	TGTGCCACACACGGACAGCATAGGGAGACCCAGTACTTC	CATHGQHRETQYF
TRBV14	14	NA	TRBJ2-7	NA	TGTGCCAGCAGCCAAGAAGGGCAATCTTACGAGCAGTACTTC	CASSQEGQSYEQYF
TRBV6-5	12	NA	TRBJ1-6	NA	TGTGCCAGCAGTTCTATAAATTCACCCCTCCACTTT	CASSSINSPLHF
TRBV6-1	13	NA	TRBJ2-7	NA	TGTGCCAGCAGTTTGCGACCCTGGGACGAGCAGTACTTC	CASSLRPWDEQYF
TRBV2	12	once	TRBJ1-2	TRBD1	TGTGCCAGCACCGCAACAGGGGATGGCTACACCTTC	CASTATGDGYTF
TRBV10-3	15	NA	TRBJ2-3	NA	TGTGCCATCGCCGATGTCGATGAGGGAGCGGATACGCAGTATTTT	CAIADVDEGADTQYF
TRBV9	15	NA	TRBJ1-2	NA	TGTGCCAGCAGCGTAGGGAACAGATCTAACTATGGCTACACCTTC	CASSVGNRSNYGYTF
TRBV2	12	NA	TRBJ2-2	NA	TGTGCCAGCAGCCAGGGGAGGCGGGAGCTGTTTTTT	CASSQGRRELFF
TRBV11-2	14	NA	TRBJ1-2	NA	TGTGCCAGCAGCTTTGGAGGGGAAGAATATGGCTACACCTTC	CASSFGGEEYGYTF
TRBV28	11	NA	TRBJ2-5	NA	TGTGCCAGCAGTGGCCAAGAGACCCAGTACTTC	CASSGQETQYF
TRBV9	17	NA	TRBJ1-1	TRBD1	TGTGCCAGCAGCGTAGTCGGCAGGGGGCCAATGAACACTGAAGCTTTCTTT	CASSVVGRGPMNTEAFF
TRBV9	17	NA	TRBJ1-2	NA	TGTGCCAGCAGCGTAGCAAGACAGGCCACGCCGAACTATGGCTACACCTTC	CASSVARQATPNYGYTF
TRBV27	13	NA	TRBJ1-1	NA	TGTGCCAGCAGGTCCCGGAGGAACACTGAAGCTTTCTTT	CASRSRRNTEAFF
TRBV7-8	11	once	TRBJ2-5	NA	TGTGCCAGCAGACAGTGGGAGACCCAGTACTTC	CASRQWETQYF
TRBV27	14	NA	TRBJ2-3	NA	TGTGCCAGCAGTTTATCGGCCGGCACAGATACGCAGTATTTT	CASSLSAGTDTQYF
TRBV28	17	NA	TRBJ1-5	TRBD1	TGTGCCAGCAGTTTACCAAGGACAGGTAGTTTGTGTCAGCCCCAGCATTTT	CASSLPRTGSLCQPQHF